The 4 T cell receptor beta chains given below trace back to one sample, sequenced in a study of PD-L1 blockade in urothelial cancer. This sample's time point: pretreatment peripheral blood. The repertoire was sequenced with immunoSEQ multiplex PCR; TCRdb's copy has only in-frame clones and lacks some. The table lists some 89,000 clones, more than 70% of them singletons. Here the sequenced sample was PBMCs, taken around atezolizumab (anti-PD-L1) treatment. The receptors stem from a man in his 60s with urothelial cancer.

The chain has TRBV4-2 and TRBJ1-2; TRBD1 matches at 7 bases. The CDR3 length is 16 residues. V was clipped by 2 bases and J by 5 bases; unmatched bases: 11. The V gene's germline CDR1 is LGHNA and CDR2 YNFKEQ. The CDR3 sequence: CASSQQGDQGGYGYTF. CDR3 DNA: TGTGCCAGCAGCCAACAGGGGGACCAAGGAGGGTATGGCTACACCTTC.

The rearrangement uses TRBV28 and TRBJ2-3; TRBD1 aligns across 10 bases. Germline V gene data show CDR1 as MDHEN and CDR2 as SYDVKM. The CDR3 is 13 amino acids. The V and J ends lost 11 bases and 2 bases, in that order; junction bases with no gene match: 4. CDR3 DNA sequence: TGTGCCGGGGGGACAGGGGACACAGATACGCAGTATTTT. This encodes CAGGTGDTDTQYF.

This clone has just one count. This chain uses TRBV28 with TRBJ2-1; possible D gene TRBD1, 5 bases. The CDR3 consists of 12 residues. Germline V lookup: CDR1 MDHEN, CDR2 SYDVKM. The V end was cut by 5 bases, the J end by 8 bases, with 10 bases between. CDR3 protein: CASSRQGHEQFF. The CDR3, as DNA: TGTGCCAGCAGTAGGCAGGGTCATGAGCAGTTCTTC.

The sample holds a few counts of this clone. This sequence joins TRBV30 and TRBJ1-2, with a possible D match to TRBD1 (5 bases). This CDR3 has 15 amino acids. Germline loops: CDR1 GTSNPN, CDR2 SVGIG (reference sequence). With 8 bases removed from V and 0 bases from J, the gap between germline ends came to 19 bases. The CDR3 nucleotides are TGTGCCAGCGGGGCCCTCAGGGCGACTAACTATGGCTACACCTTC. It specifies CASGALRATNYGYTF.